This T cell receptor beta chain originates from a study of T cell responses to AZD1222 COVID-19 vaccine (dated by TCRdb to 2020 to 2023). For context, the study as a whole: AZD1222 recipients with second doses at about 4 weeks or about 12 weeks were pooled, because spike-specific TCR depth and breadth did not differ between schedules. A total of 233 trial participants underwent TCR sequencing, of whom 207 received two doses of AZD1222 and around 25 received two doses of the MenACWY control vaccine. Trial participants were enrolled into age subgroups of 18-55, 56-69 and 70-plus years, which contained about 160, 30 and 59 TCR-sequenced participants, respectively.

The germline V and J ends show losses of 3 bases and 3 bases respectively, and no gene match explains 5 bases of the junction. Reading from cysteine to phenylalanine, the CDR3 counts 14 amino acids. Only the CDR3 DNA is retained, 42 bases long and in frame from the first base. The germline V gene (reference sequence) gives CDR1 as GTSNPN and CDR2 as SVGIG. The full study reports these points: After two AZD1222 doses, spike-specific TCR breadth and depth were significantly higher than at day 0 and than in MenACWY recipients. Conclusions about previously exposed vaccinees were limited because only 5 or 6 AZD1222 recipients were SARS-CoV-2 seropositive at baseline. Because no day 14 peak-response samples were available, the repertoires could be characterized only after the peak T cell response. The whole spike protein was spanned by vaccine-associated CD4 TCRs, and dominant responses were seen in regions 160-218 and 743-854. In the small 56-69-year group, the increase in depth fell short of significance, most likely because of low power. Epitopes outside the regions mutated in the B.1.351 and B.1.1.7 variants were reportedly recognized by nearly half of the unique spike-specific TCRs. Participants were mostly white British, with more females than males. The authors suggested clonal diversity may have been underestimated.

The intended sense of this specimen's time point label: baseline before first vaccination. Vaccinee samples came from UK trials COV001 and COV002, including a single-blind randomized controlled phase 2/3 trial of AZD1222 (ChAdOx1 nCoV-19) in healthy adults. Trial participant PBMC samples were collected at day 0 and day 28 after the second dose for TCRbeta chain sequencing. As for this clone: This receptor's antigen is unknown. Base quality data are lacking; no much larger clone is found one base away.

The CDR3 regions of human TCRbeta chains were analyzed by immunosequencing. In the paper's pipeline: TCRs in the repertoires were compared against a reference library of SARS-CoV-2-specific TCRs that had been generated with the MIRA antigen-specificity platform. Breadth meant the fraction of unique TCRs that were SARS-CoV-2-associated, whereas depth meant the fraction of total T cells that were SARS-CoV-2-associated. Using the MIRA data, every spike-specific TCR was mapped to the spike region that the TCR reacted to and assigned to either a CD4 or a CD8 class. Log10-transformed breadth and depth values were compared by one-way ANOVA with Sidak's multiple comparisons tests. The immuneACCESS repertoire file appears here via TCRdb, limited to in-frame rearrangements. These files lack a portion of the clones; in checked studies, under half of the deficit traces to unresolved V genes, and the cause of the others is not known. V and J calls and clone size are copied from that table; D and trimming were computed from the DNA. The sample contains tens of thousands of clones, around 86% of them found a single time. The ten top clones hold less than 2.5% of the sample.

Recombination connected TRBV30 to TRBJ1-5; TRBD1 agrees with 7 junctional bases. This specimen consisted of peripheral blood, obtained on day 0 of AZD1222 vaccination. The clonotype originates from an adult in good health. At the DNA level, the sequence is TGTGCCTGGAGGACAGGGAGTCTCAATCAGCCCCAGCATTTT. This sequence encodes CAWRTGSLNQPQHF.